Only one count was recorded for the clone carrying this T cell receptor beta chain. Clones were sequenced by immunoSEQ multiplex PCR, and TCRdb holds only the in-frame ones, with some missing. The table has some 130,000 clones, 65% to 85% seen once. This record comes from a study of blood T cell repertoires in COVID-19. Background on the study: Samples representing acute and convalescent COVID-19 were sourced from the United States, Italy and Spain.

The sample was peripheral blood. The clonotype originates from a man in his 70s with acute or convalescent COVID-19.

CDR3 nucleotide sequence: TGTGCCAGCAGTCCCAGACAGGGTTTGCCGTCGAACACTGAAGCTTTCTTT. It encodes CASSPRQGLPSNTEAFF. This sequence joins TRBV6-6 and TRBJ1-1, with 7 bases fitting TRBD1. V lost 5 bases, J lost 1 base, and 13 bases stayed unmatched. CDR3 length: 17 amino acids. Germline V gene lookup returns CDR1 MNHNY and CDR2 SVGAGI (reference sequence).